The clone carrying this TCR beta chain was seen only once. Profiling relied on immunoSEQ multiplex PCR, and the TCRdb table lists in-frame clones only, not all of them. The sample has approximately 170,000 clones, over 75% seen once. The sample originates from a study of blood T cell repertoires in COVID-19. The CDR3 has 15 amino acids. Germline CDR1 and CDR2: MGHRA and YSYEKL. With V trimmed by 1 base and J by 1 base, 2 bases remained unmatched. This rearrangement joins TRBV4-1 to TRBJ2-3, with TRBD2 matching over 7 bases. Sequencing input: peripheral blood. The TCR was taken from a woman aged 45 to 65 with acute or convalescent COVID-19. As DNA, the CDR3 is TGCGCCAGCAGCCAAGCGCTAGCGGGCACAGATACGCAGTATTTT. This gives the protein CASSQALAGTDTQYF.